These 29 T cell receptor beta chains originate from one sample sequenced in a study of blood T cell repertoires in COVID-19. Clones were sequenced by immunoSEQ multiplex PCR, and TCRdb holds only the in-frame ones, with some missing. The repertoire has 100,000 or so clones, roughly nine tenths of them found once; the top ten carry roughly 17%. Source material: peripheral blood. The origin of the receptors is a man aged 45-60 years with acute or convalescent COVID-19.

The chain employs TRBV6-6 and TRBJ1-3; D uncertain. V was clipped by 7 bases and J by 4 bases, with 8 bases between them. Germline assignment: CDR1 MNHNY and CDR2 SVGAGI (reference sequence). The CDR3 consists of 12 residues. The CDR3 coding sequence is TGTGCCAGCACTCCCCCCGGAAACACCATATATTTT. Translation: CASTPPGNTIYF.

This clone has more than one count but fewer than ten. CDR3 residues: CASSLFRAAVRIEQYF. CDR3 in DNA: TGTGCCAGCAGTTTATTTAGAGCGGCAGTCCGGATAGAGCAGTACTTC. The V call is TRBV28, the J call TRBJ2-7; a weak D match, TRBD2 (5 bases). Trimming pared 1 base from V and 7 bases from J, leaving 20 bases between. The CDR3 sequence is 16 residues long. Germline V gene lookup returns CDR1 MDHEN and CDR2 SYDVKM.

The chain recombines TRBV19 with TRBJ1-2, with TRBD1 as a possible D gene (5 bases). CDR1 is LNHDA, CDR2 SQIVND, per germline (reference sequence). Trimming pared 9 bases from V and 8 bases from J, leaving 13 bases between. The CDR3 consists of 11 residues. The CDR3 sequence: CASRQPWGYTF. As DNA, the CDR3 is TGTGCCAGCCGACAGCCTTGGGGCTACACCTTC. Complete variable domain (other parts from reference TRBV19 and TRBJ1-2): DGGITQSPKYLFRKEGQNVTLSCEQNLNHDAMYWYRQDPGQGLRLIYYSQIVNDFQKGDIAEGYSVSREKKESFPLTVTSAQKNPTAFYLCASRQPWGYTFGSGTRLTVV.

The table lists this clone with a count of one. The rearrangement joins TRBV6-5 to TRBJ1-2, with 9 bases lining up with TRBD1. The V segment lost 6 bases and the J segment 7 bases; nucleotides outside the gene matches: 3. The CDR3 covers 12 residues. In germline, CDR1 is MNHEY, CDR2 SVGAGI. The CDR3 sequence is CASRQGALGYTF. The CDR3 nucleotides read TGTGCCAGCAGACAGGGGGCACTTGGCTACACCTTC.

This clone was counted a few times. The chain uses TRBV30 and TRBJ1-1; 11 bases are shared with TRBD1. The CDR3 is 13 amino acids. Germline lookup yields CDR1 GTSNPN and CDR2 SVGIG (reference sequence). V dropped 0 bases and J dropped 10; count of bases not matched to a gene: 4. The CDR3 is CAWSVLGQGVAFF. DNA for the CDR3: TGTGCCTGGAGTGTATTGGGACAGGGGGTAGCTTTCTTT. Filled out from reference TRBV30 and TRBJ1-1, the complete variable domain reads SQTIHQWPATLVQPVGSPLSLECTVEGTSNPNLYWYRQAAGRGLQLLFYSVGIGQISSEVPQNLSASRPQDRQFILSSKKLLLSDSGFYLCAWSVLGQGVAFFGQGTRLTVV.

The chain has TRBV7-9 and TRBJ2-3; unclear D gene. The CDR3 has 16 residues. Germline CDR1 and CDR2: SEHNR and FQNEAQ (reference sequence). The V and J ends lost 4 bases and 2 bases respectively, with 16 bases between them. The CDR3 DNA is TGTGCCAGCAGCTCTCCCACATATAGCAACACAGATACGCAGTATTTT. The encoded protein is CASSSPTYSNTDTQYF.

Only a few counts were recorded for this clone. The rearrangement links TRBV7-9 to TRBJ1-3; 8 nucleotides line up with TRBD1. The CDR3 loop spans 14 amino acids. Germline trimming cut 11 bases from V and 3 bases from J; bases unmatched to any gene: 9. Germline CDR1 SEHNR, CDR2 FQNEAQ (reference sequence). CDR3 loop: CAGQGPSGGNTIYF. CDR3 sequence (DNA): TGTGCCGGACAGGGCCCCTCGGGTGGAAACACCATATATTTT.

Points on this clone: Other DNA variants within this sample encode the same CDR3. The chain is built from TRBV6-5 and TRBJ1-3; D unresolved. Trimming removed 7 bases from V and 0 bases from J, with 4 bases in between. This CDR3 is built from 12 residues. The germline gives CDR1 MNHEY, CDR2 SVGAGI. CDR3 protein: CASTGSGNTIYF. The CDR3 bases are TGTGCCAGCACGGGCTCTGGAAACACCATATATTTT.

The chain carries TRBV19 and TRBJ2-2; D is possibly TRBD1 (5 bases). Between the trimmed V and J ends, which lost 7 bases and 6 bases, there was a span of 12 bases. CDR1 and CDR2 (germline): LNHDA, SQIVND (reference sequence). The CDR3 covers 13 residues. DNA for the CDR3: TGTGCCAGTACGCAGGGTTATTCCGGGGAGCTGTTTTTT. This translates into CASTQGYSGELFF.

This chain connects TRBV28 to TRBJ1-1, with no clear D. The V gene lost 4 bases and the J gene lost 2 bases, with 14 bases spanning the gap. From germline, CDR1 is MDHEN and CDR2 SYDVKM. This CDR3 is built from 15 residues. The CDR3 reads CASSSFRGANTEAFF. In nucleotides, the CDR3 is TGTGCCAGCAGTTCGTTCCGGGGTGCTAACACTGAAGCTTTCTTT.

The chain uses TRBV5-4 and TRBJ2-7, with 7 bases matching TRBD2. Germline V gene sequence: CDR1 SGHNT, CDR2 YYREEE (reference sequence). This CDR3 spans 17 amino acids. V lost 0 bases and J lost 2; bases outside the gene matches: 11. The CDR3: CASSLGFAGDRAYEQYF. In DNA form, the CDR3 reads TGTGCCAGCAGCTTGGGCTTTGCGGGGGACCGAGCCTACGAGCAGTACTTC.

This clone showed up just a few times. V is TRBV24-1 and J is TRBJ1-2; 8 bases align to TRBD1. There are 14 residues in the CDR3. CDR1 is KGHDR and CDR2 is SFDVKD in the germline V gene. With 2 bases clipped from V and 7 bases from J, the junction kept 5 bases outside the gene matches. CDR3 protein: CATSDSRTGFGYTF. The CDR3 region has the DNA TGTGCCACCAGTGATTCCCGGACAGGGTTTGGCTACACCTTC.

V and J are TRBV27 and TRBJ1-4, with TRBD1 as a possible D gene (5 bases). Germline CDR1 reads MNHEY; CDR2 reads SMNVEV (reference sequence). The CDR3 consists of 14 residues. Trimming removed 6 bases from V and 6 bases from J, with 14 bases in between. The CDR3, as DNA: TGTGCCAGCAGAGCGGGGGGGATTTATGAAAAACTGTTTTTT. This gives the protein CASRAGGIYEKLFF.

This chain connects TRBV6-6 to TRBJ1-6, with D tentatively TRBD1 (5 bases). Per the germline V gene, CDR1 is MNHNY and CDR2 is SVGAGI (reference sequence). The CDR3 extends over 15 amino acids. V was trimmed by 0 bases and J by 8 bases, leaving 11 bases between them. The CDR3 coding sequence is TGTGCCAGCAGTTACTCCAGGCCCAGGGATTCACCCCTCCACTTT. It is translated as CASSYSRPRDSPLHF.

This chain uses TRBV11-2 with TRBJ2-7; maybe TRBD2 (6 bases). V lost 1 base and J lost 0, with 7 bases in between. The CDR3 spans 14 residues. Germline V lookup: CDR1 SGHAT, CDR2 FQNNGV. Written as DNA, the CDR3 is TGTGCCAGCAGCTTAGGCGGGGACTCCTACGAGCAGTACTTC. Translation gives CASSLGGDSYEQYF.

The chain employs TRBV6-5 and TRBJ1-2; 8 positions agree with TRBD1. V dropped 6 bases and J dropped 2; count of bases not matched to a gene: 5. Germline CDR1 and CDR2: MNHEY and SVGAGI. This CDR3 comprises 14 residues. Here the CDR3 reads CASRRDRRNYGYTF. The CDR3, as DNA: TGTGCCAGCAGAAGGGACAGGCGGAACTATGGCTACACCTTC.

The chain has TRBV18 and TRBJ1-2; 7 bases fit TRBD1. Germline V CDR1 and CDR2: KGHSH, LQKENI. CDR3 length: 15 amino acids. V trimming: 5 bases; J trimming: 4 bases; junction bases outside the gene matches: 10. In DNA form, the CDR3 reads TGTGCCAGCTCATCCGAGGTAGGGGGCTCCTATGGCTACACCTTC. This gives the protein CASSSEVGGSYGYTF.

The rearrangement joins TRBV12-3 or TRBV12-4 to TRBJ1-6, with 7 positions matching TRBD1. The V segment lost 5 bases and the J segment 10 bases; nucleotides outside the gene matches: 5. The CDR3 is 13 residues long. CDR3 bases: TGTGCCAGCAGTCAGGGGGTTGGCTCACCCCTCCACTTT. It yields the protein CASSQGVGSPLHF.

The rearrangement uses TRBV7-3 and TRBJ2-7; 9 nucleotides match TRBD1. Trimming cost V 1 base and J 6 bases; bases outside gene matches: 10. Germline lookup yields CDR1 SGHTA and CDR2 FQGTGA. The CDR3 contains 16 residues. CDR3 coding DNA: TGTGCCAGCAGCTTAAGTGGACAGATGGGACAGGGCGAGCAGTACTTC. This gives the protein CASSLSGQMGQGEQYF.

This chain connects TRBV5-4 to TRBJ1-1, with 7 bases that match TRBD1. Trimming took 0 bases from V and 5 from J; bases not matched to a gene: 4. Germline CDR1 is SGHNT and CDR2 is YYREEE (reference sequence). CDR3 length: 14 residues. CDR3 amino acids: CASSLEGAKTEAFF. The CDR3 DNA reads as TGTGCCAGCAGCTTGGAGGGGGCGAAGACTGAAGCTTTCTTT.

The chain recombines TRBV6-5 with TRBJ1-4; maybe TRBD1 (6 bases). CDR3 length equals 14 residues. The germline gives CDR1 MNHEY, CDR2 SVGAGI. Deletions cut 5 bases from V and 8 bases from J, with 15 bases between. The CDR3 loop reads CASSQTQGGEKLFF. The CDR3 nucleotides read TGTGCCAGCAGTCAGACACAGGGAGGGGAAAAACTGTTTTTT.

CDR3 nucleotide sequence: TGTGCCAGCAGTTACTCGGGAACAGGGAACGACAATCAGCCCCAGCATTTT. Translating it yields CASSYSGTGNDNQPQHF. The chain joins TRBV6-2 or TRBV6-3 to TRBJ1-5; D might be TRBD1 (6 bases). V lost 0 bases and J 3 bases, leaving 15 bases between the germline ends. Per germline, CDR1 MNHEY and CDR2 SVGEGT. The CDR3 contains 17 residues.

V and J are TRBV11-2 and TRBJ2-1; 10 nucleotides align to TRBD2. With 1 base clipped from V and 1 base from J, the junction kept 4 bases outside the gene matches. Germline loops: CDR1 SGHAT, CDR2 FQNNGV. The CDR3 contains 17 residues. The chain's CDR3 is CASSLGAGGPSYNEQFF. CDR3 DNA: TGTGCCAGCAGCTTAGGAGCGGGGGGGCCGTCCTACAATGAGCAGTTCTTC.

This sequence joins TRBV27 and TRBJ1-5; 10 bases agree with TRBD1. Germline V CDR1 and CDR2: MNHEY, SMNVEV (reference sequence). Germline trimming cut 4 bases from V and 4 bases from J; bases unmatched to any gene: 10. This CDR3 is 17 amino acids long. CDR3 nucleotide sequence: TGTGCCAGCAGTTCCCAACCGGGACAGGGGAGGAATCAGCCCCAGCATTTT. Protein: CASSSQPGQGRNQPQHF.

The chain has TRBV5-6 and TRBJ1-2; D possibly corresponds to TRBD1 (5 bases). CDR3 length: 18 residues. From germline, CDR1 is SGHDT and CDR2 YYEEEE. Trimming took 3 bases from V and 4 from J, leaving 25 bases between them. CDR3 nucleotides: TGTGCCAGCAGCTCCGGGGGGAGGGGAGGGGAGAGGAGCTATGGCTACACCTTC. Protein sequence: CASSSGGRGGERSYGYTF. Using reference TRBV5-6 and TRBJ1-2 for the parts outside the CDR3, the full variable domain is DAGVTQSPTHLIKTRGQQVTLRCSPKSGHDTVSWYQQALGQGPQFIFQYYEEEERQRGNFPDRFSGHQFPNYSSELNVNALLLGDSALYLCASSSGGRGGERSYGYTFGSGTRLTVV.

The genes are TRBV5-4 and TRBJ2-1, with D tentatively TRBD2 (5 bases). V lost 4 bases and J lost 2, with 13 bases in between. Germline-derived CDR1 and CDR2 are SGHNT and YYREEE (reference sequence). The CDR3 loop spans 15 amino acids. The CDR3 spells CASSPRGSTYNEQFF. CDR3 sequence (DNA): TGTGCCAGCAGCCCACGGGGTTCGACCTACAATGAGCAGTTCTTC.

The chain uses TRBV2 and TRBJ1-4; 8 positions agree with TRBD1. J lost 3 bases, V lost 6 bases, and 21 bases had no gene match. The CDR3 sequence is 20 residues long. The germline V gene has CDR1 SNHLY and CDR2 FYNNEI. CDR3 amino acids: CASRAAGGQETIMANEKLFF. In DNA, the CDR3 is TGTGCCAGCAGAGCCGCAGGGGGACAGGAGACCATTATGGCTAATGAAAAACTGTTTTTT.

V gene TRBV27 combines with J gene TRBJ1-4; D gene uncertain. The CDR3 totals 15 residues. In germline, CDR1 is MNHEY, CDR2 SMNVEV (reference sequence). Trimming cost V 5 bases and J 5 bases, with 15 bases left between them. This CDR3 reads CASSIQALTNEKLFF. DNA of the CDR3: TGTGCCAGCAGTATTCAGGCTCTCACAAATGAAAAACTGTTTTTT.

This clone was seen only a few times. The chain links TRBV18 to TRBJ1-2; weak D call: TRBD1 (6 bases). V was pared by 0 bases and J by 4 bases, with 18 bases between. This CDR3 spans 17 amino acids. Germline assignment: CDR1 KGHSH and CDR2 LQKENI. CDR3 sequence reads: CASSPPGAVSGVYGYTF. In DNA, the CDR3 is TGTGCCAGCTCACCACCGGGGGCCGTCAGCGGTGTCTATGGCTACACCTTC.